Presented here are 15 T cell receptor beta chains from one specimen sequenced in a study of cytomegalovirus exposure and HLA in healthy donors. A multiplex PCR was run with 60 Vbeta primers and 13 Jbeta primers. Data came from immunoSEQ multiplex PCR; TCRdb stores just in-frame clones and leaves some out. Of around 99,000 clones detected, 82% appear once; the ten largest clones hold 2% to 3%. Specimen: PBMCs. These receptors were taken from a man aged 30 to 45 in good health and CMV-seropositive.

CDR3 loop: CATSRDPSGGATAYEQYF. CDR3 sequence (DNA): TGTGCCACCAGCAGAGATCCGAGCGGGGGGGCAACTGCCTACGAGCAGTACTTC. The rearrangement links TRBV15 to TRBJ2-7; 10 positions match TRBD2. The CDR3 is 18 amino acids. The J segment lost 2 bases and the V segment lost 0 bases, leaving 10 bases of the junction unmatched. Germline values: CDR1 LNHNV, CDR2 YYDKDF (reference sequence).

The rearrangement joins TRBV19 to TRBJ1-6; 9 nucleotides match TRBD1. In germline, CDR1 is LNHDA, CDR2 SQIVND (reference sequence). The V segment lost 4 bases and the J segment 2 bases; nucleotides outside the gene matches: 3. The CDR3 runs to 16 residues. CDR3 sequence (DNA): TGTGCCAGTAGTAGGGACAGGGCGACCTATAATTCACCCCTCCACTTT. It encodes CASSRDRATYNSPLHF.

The chain recombines TRBV5-1 with TRBJ2-5; possibly TRBD2 for D (5 bases). The ends were cut back, 4 bases at V and 2 bases at J, with 18 bases in the middle. There are 16 residues in the CDR3. Germline V lookup: CDR1 SGHRS, CDR2 YFSETQ. CDR3 coding DNA: TGCGCCAGCAGCGAGGGAAGTGTTCCGGGGCAAGAGACCCAGTACTTC. Translation gives CASSEGSVPGQETQYF.

The gene calls are TRBV4-1 and TRBJ2-7; perhaps TRBD2 as D (5 bases). The V gene's germline CDR1 is MGHRA and CDR2 YSYEKL. The CDR3 has 14 amino acids. Trimming stripped 1 base from V and 2 bases from J, with 9 bases between. The CDR3 protein is CASSQVTEAYEQYF. In nucleotides, the CDR3 is TGCGCCAGCAGCCAAGTTACGGAGGCCTACGAGCAGTACTTC.

This clone was seen once. The chain employs TRBV5-4 and TRBJ1-3; perhaps TRBD1 as D (6 bases). Germline values: CDR1 SGHNT, CDR2 YYREEE (reference sequence). The V and J ends lost 0 bases and 4 bases respectively, with 14 bases between them. The CDR3 length is 16 residues. Written as DNA, the CDR3 is TGTGCCAGCAGCTTGGCCAGGGGATGGAAAGGAAACACCATATATTTT. It encodes CASSLARGWKGNTIYF.

The chain couples TRBV21-1 to TRBJ2-1; TRBD1 is the table's D call, not checked against the DNA. TRBV21-1 is designated a pseudogene. The CDR3 totals 13 residues. The CDR3 loop is CAGDREAYNEQFF. The CDR3 region has the DNA TGTGCCGGCGACAGGGAGGCCTACAATGAGCAGTTCTTC.

The V and J genes are TRBV4-2 and TRBJ2-2; the match to TRBD1 covers 8 bases. After removal of 0 bases from V and 6 bases from J, the junction contained 6 bases not matched to a gene. Germline loops: CDR1 LGHNA, CDR2 YNFKEQ. This CDR3 has 16 residues. CDR3 sequence (DNA): TGTGCCAGCAGCCAAGATCCCCAGGGGGCTGCCGGGGAGCTGTTTTTT. Translated, it gives CASSQDPQGAAGELFF.

This chain links TRBV19 with TRBJ2-7; 10 nucleotides line up with TRBD1. The J segment lost 5 bases and the V segment lost 2 bases, leaving 6 bases of the junction unmatched. Germline lookup yields CDR1 LNHDA and CDR2 SQIVND (reference sequence). The length of the CDR3 is 15 residues. CDR3 region: CASSIMGQGIHEQYF. The CDR3 nucleotides are TGTGCCAGTAGTATAATGGGACAGGGGATCCACGAGCAGTACTTC.

This sequence joins TRBV7-9 and TRBJ1-2; D unclear. Germline CDR1 reads SEHNR; CDR2 reads FQNEAQ (reference sequence). The germline V and J ends were trimmed by 1 base and 0 bases, with 6 bases remaining between them. The CDR3 length is 14 residues. The CDR3 DNA reads as TGTGCCAGCAGCTTAGGAGGATCTAACTATGGCTACACCTTC. It yields the protein CASSLGGSNYGYTF.

This clone showed up just a few times. CDR3 in DNA: TGTGCCTGGAAGGTGGGGCCGGGCTATGGCTACACCTTC. As protein: CAWKVGPGYGYTF. The chain is built from TRBV30 and TRBJ1-2; tentative D call: TRBD1 (5 bases). This CDR3 is 13 amino acids long. Germline CDR1 is GTSNPN and CDR2 is SVGIG (reference sequence). The V gene lost 4 bases and the J gene lost 4 bases, with 13 bases spanning the gap.

In its sample, this clone was seen once. This chain joins TRBV27 and TRBJ1-4, with 7 nucleotides matching TRBD1. This CDR3 is 17 amino acids long. Germline assignment: CDR1 MNHEY and CDR2 SMNVEV (reference sequence). With V trimmed by 4 bases and J by 1 base, 9 bases remained unmatched. CDR3 protein: CASSSVATGRTNEKLFF. The CDR3 DNA is TGTGCCAGCAGTTCCGTGGCGACAGGGAGAACTAATGAAAAACTGTTTTTT.

There are a few counts of this clone. This chain links TRBV30 with TRBJ1-2; D not certain. With 2 bases removed from V and 2 bases from J, the gap between germline ends came to 6 bases. The CDR3 is made up of 12 amino acids. Germline V gene data show CDR1 as GTSNPN and CDR2 as SVGIG (reference sequence). The CDR3 sequence: CAWSQINYGYTF. The CDR3 coding sequence is TGTGCCTGGAGTCAGATAAACTATGGCTACACCTTC.

The chain couples TRBV10-3 to TRBJ2-7; 9 bases agree with TRBD1. V lost 9 bases, J lost 1 base, and 4 bases stayed unmatched. CDR1 and CDR2 (germline): ENHRY, SYGVKD. CDR3 size: 13 residues. CDR3 sequence (DNA): TGTGCCATTCGACAGGGGGTATCCTACGAGCAGTACTTC. As protein: CAIRQGVSYEQYF.

The CDR3 nucleotides read TGTGCCAGCAGTGAATCCCAAAAATTAACAGGGGGTCACTATGGCTACACCTTC. It translates to CASSESQKLTGGHYGYTF. This rearrangement joins TRBV6-1 to TRBJ1-2; TRBD1 aligns across 8 bases. CDR1 and CDR2 from the germline V gene are MNHNS and SASEGT. The CDR3 has 18 amino acids. V gave up 2 bases and J gave up 3 bases; unmatched junction bases: 14.

The CDR3 is CASSRGDSTDTQYF. CDR3 sequence (DNA): TGCGCCAGCAGCCGGGGCGACAGCACAGATACGCAGTATTTT. The rearrangement joins TRBV4-1 to TRBJ2-3; maybe TRBD1 (5 bases). The CDR3 is 14 residues long. Deletions cut 4 bases from V and 0 bases from J, with 8 bases between. CDR1 and CDR2 (germline): MGHRA, YSYEKL.